Listed below are T cell receptor beta chains from one sample, sequenced in a study of OX40 agonist ivuxolimab in advanced cancers. The repertoire was sequenced with immunoSEQ multiplex PCR; TCRdb's copy has only in-frame clones and lacks some. The table lists some 50,000 clones, 90% of them singletons. The sequencing here drew on CD4+ or CD8+ T cells sorted from blood, taken in a trial of the OX40 agonist ivuxolimab. Receptor source: an adult with an advanced solid tumor such as melanoma, head and neck, liver or kidney cancer. Each CDR3 is given with its conserved first and last residue. D genes are given only for firm matches. Size values are once, few and many counts, or a class for expanded clones, and some rows have none.

TRBJ2-5	-	TRBV2	once	CASYKGGMFGTQYF	TGTGCCAGCTATAAAGGGGGGATGTTCGGAACCCAGTACTTC
TRBJ1-5	TRBD1	TRBV28	-	CASSPHIYLDRVRLYQPQHF	TGTGCCAGCAGCCCTCACATCTACCTGGACAGGGTTCGTCTATATCAGCCCCAGCATTTT
TRBJ2-1	-	TRBV19	once	CASSGGGTMNEQFF	TGTGCCAGTAGTGGGGGTGGGACAATGAACGAGCAGTTCTTC
TRBJ1-6	-	TRBV27	-	CASSLASFYNSPLHF	TGTGCCAGCAGTTTGGCCTCTTTCTATAATTCACCCCTCCACTTT
TRBJ2-3	TRBD2	TRBV4-1	-	CASSQDRGLAGGHFSTDTQYF	TGCGCCAGCAGCCAAGATCGGGGACTAGCGGGAGGGCACTTTAGCACAGATACGCAGTATTTT
TRBJ1-2	-	TRBV30	once	CAWSGFNYGYTF	TGTGCCTGGAGTGGATTTAACTATGGCTACACCTTC
TRBJ2-3	-	TRBV12-5	-	CASGDRGSDTQYF	TGTGCTAGTGGTGATAGGGGATCCGATACGCAGTATTTT
TRBJ1-5	-	TRBV19	-	CASSTTGNNQPQHF	TGTGCCAGTAGTACTACAGGGAACAATCAGCCCCAGCATTTT
TRBJ2-5	TRBD2	TRBV7-8	-	CASRRTSGQETQYF	TGTGCCAGCAGGCGAACTAGCGGACAAGAGACCCAGTACTTC
TRBJ1-2	-	TRBV7-9	-	CASSSEGYGYTF	TGTGCCAGCAGCTCGGAAGGATATGGCTACACCTTC
TRBJ1-5	-	TRBV18	-	CASSPDSNQPQHF	TGTGCCAGCTCACCAGATAGCAATCAGCCCCAGCATTTT
TRBJ2-5	TRBD2	TRBV30	-	CAWSSGRAGETQYF	TGTGCCTGGAGTAGCGGGAGGGCCGGAGAGACCCAGTACTTC
TRBJ2-5	TRBD1	TRBV11-2	-	CASRFPGQGGQETQYF	TGTGCCAGCAGGTTCCCGGGACAGGGAGGGCAAGAGACCCAGTACTTC
TRBJ2-7	TRBD1	TRBV6-5	-	CASSRDRASYEQYF	TGTGCCAGCAGTCGCGACAGGGCGTCCTACGAGCAGTACTTC
TRBJ2-5	TRBD2	TRBV7-9	once	CASSSGGLAEETQYF	TGTGCCAGCAGTTCAGGGGGACTAGCGGAAGAGACCCAGTACTTC
TRBJ2-1	TRBD1	TRBV6-1	-	CASSAQGSEQFF	TGTGCCAGCAGTGCACAGGGGTCTGAGCAGTTCTTC
TRBJ1-2	-	TRBV30	-	CAWSLRWQTLNYGYTF	TGTGCCTGGAGCCTCCGGTGGCAGACACTTAACTATGGCTACACCTTC
TRBJ2-1	TRBD1	TRBV5-4	-	CASSFRQGRYNEQFF	TGTGCCAGCAGCTTTCGACAGGGACGGTACAATGAGCAGTTCTTC
TRBJ2-7	-	TRBV5-4	-	CASSLRGSDEQYF	TGTGCCAGCAGCTTGCGAGGGTCCGACGAGCAGTACTTC
TRBJ1-5	-	TRBV6-1	-	CAGDRWANSNQPQHF	TGTGCCGGCGACCGGTGGGCGAATAGCAATCAGCCCCAGCATTTT
TRBJ2-2	-	TRBV6-6	-	CATKQGNLRVLGELFF	TGTGCCACCAAGCAAGGGAACTTGCGGGTTTTGGGGGAGCTGTTTTTT
TRBJ1-1	TRBD1	TRBV6-5	-	CASSAYRGNTEAFF	TGTGCCAGCAGTGCTTACAGGGGGAACACTGAAGCTTTCTTT
TRBJ2-1	TRBD2	TRBV7-3	-	CASSLWAASGSPYNEQFF	TGTGCCAGCAGCTTATGGGCGGCTAGCGGGAGCCCCTACAATGAGCAGTTCTTC
TRBJ2-1	TRBD2	TRBV9	-	CASGGLAGLDEQFF	TGTGCCAGCGGGGGACTAGCGGGCTTAGATGAGCAGTTCTTC
TRBJ1-1	-	TRBV6-5	once	CASSTGDRRGTEAFF	TGTGCCAGCAGTACTGGAGACAGGAGAGGCACTGAAGCTTTCTTT
TRBJ2-5	-	TRBV7-9	-	CASSPKQGRVTQYF	TGTGCCAGCAGCCCAAAACAGGGCCGGGTAACCCAGTACTTC
TRBJ2-5	-	TRBV28	once	CASSPGHFQETQYF	TGTGCCAGCAGCCCCGGACACTTCCAAGAGACCCAGTACTTC
TRBJ2-2	TRBD2	TRBV18	-	CASSPTSGIIPGELFF	TGTGCCAGCTCACCAACTAGCGGGATTATCCCCGGGGAGCTGTTTTTT
TRBJ2-7	-	TRBV6-1	once	CASSRATGMYEQYF	TGTGCCAGCAGTAGAGCAACAGGGATGTACGAGCAGTACTTC
TRBJ2-2	TRBD1	TRBV11-2	few	CASSPGGSLFF	TGTGCCAGCAGTCCAGGGGGAAGCCTGTTTTTT
TRBJ2-7	-	TRBV28	-	CASIDSGTYYEQYF	TGTGCCAGCATTGATTCCGGGACATACTACGAGCAGTACTTC
TRBJ2-3	TRBD2	TRBV9	few	CASSVGLAGGGADTQYF	TGTGCCAGCAGCGTAGGGTTAGCGGGAGGAGGAGCAGATACGCAGTATTTT
TRBJ2-1	-	TRBV6-6	-	CASSYARPLNEQFF	TGTGCCAGCAGTTACGCCCGGCCACTCAATGAGCAGTTCTTC
TRBJ2-6	-	TRBV5-1	-	CASSLPLSLGANVLTF	TGCGCCAGCAGCTTGCCTCTTTCGCTTGGGGCCAACGTCCTGACTTTC
TRBJ1-5	TRBD1	TRBV27	-	CASSPGQGLLSNQPQHF	TGTGCCAGCAGTCCCGGACAGGGGCTGTTAAGCAATCAGCCCCAGCATTTT
TRBJ2-3	-	TRBV12-2	few	CASRFPGRAGGHTDTQYF	TGTGCAAGTCGCTTCCCTGGGCGCGCGGGAGGCCACACAGATACGCAGTATTTT
TRBJ2-3	-	TRBV6-5	-	CASSYGGTDTQYF	TGTGCCAGCAGTTACGGGGGCACAGATACGCAGTATTTT
TRBJ2-7	TRBD2	TRBV14	once	CASSNSLAVEQYF	TGTGCCAGCAGCAACTCACTAGCGGTTGAGCAGTACTTC